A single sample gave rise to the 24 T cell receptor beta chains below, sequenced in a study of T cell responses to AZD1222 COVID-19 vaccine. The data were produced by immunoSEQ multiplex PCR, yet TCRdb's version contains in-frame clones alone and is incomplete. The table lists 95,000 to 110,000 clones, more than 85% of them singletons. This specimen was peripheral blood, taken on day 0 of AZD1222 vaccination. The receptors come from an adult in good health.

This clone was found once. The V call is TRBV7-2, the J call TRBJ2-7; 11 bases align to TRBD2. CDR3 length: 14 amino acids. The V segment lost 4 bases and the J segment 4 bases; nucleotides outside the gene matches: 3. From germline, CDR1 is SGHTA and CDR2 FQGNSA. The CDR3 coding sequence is TGTGCCAGCAGCTCGGGACTAGCGGCGTACGAGCAGTACTTC. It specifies CASSSGLAAYEQYF. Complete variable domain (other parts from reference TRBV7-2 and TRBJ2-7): GAGVSQSPSNKVTEKGKDVELRCDPISGHTALYWYRQSLGQGLEFLIYFQGNSAPDKSGLPSDRFSAERTGGSVSTLTIQRTQQEDSAVYLCASSSGLAAYEQYFGPGTRLTVT.

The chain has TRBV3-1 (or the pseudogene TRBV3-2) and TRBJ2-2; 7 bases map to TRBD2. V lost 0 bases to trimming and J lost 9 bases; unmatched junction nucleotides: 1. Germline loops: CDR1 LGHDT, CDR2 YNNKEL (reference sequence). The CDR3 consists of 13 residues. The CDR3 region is CASSQELARELFF. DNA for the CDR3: TGTGCCAGCAGCCAAGAACTAGCGAGGGAGCTGTTTTTT.

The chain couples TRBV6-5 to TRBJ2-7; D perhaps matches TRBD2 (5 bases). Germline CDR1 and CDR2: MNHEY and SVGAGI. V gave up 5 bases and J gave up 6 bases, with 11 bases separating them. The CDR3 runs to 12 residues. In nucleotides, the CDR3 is TGTGCCAGCAGTCGGGGAGATGGCGAGCAGTACTTC. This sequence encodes CASSRGDGEQYF.

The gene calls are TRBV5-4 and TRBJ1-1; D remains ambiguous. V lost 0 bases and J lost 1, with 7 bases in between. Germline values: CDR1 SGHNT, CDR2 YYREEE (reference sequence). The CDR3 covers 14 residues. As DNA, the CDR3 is TGTGCCAGCAGCTTGGCCGCCACGAACACTGAAGCTTTCTTT. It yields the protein CASSLAATNTEAFF.

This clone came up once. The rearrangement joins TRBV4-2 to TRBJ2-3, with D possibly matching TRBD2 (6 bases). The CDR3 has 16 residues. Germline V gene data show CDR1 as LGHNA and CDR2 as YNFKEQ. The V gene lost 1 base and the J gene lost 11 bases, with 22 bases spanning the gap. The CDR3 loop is CASSQGPGLLSLGQYF. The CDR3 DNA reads TGTGCCAGCAGCCAAGGTCCGGGACTCCTTTCCCTGGGGCAGTATTTT.

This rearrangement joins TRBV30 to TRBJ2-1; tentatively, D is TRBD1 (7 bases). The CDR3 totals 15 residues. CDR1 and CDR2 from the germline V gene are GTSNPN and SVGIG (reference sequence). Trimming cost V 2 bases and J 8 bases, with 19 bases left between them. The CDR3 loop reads CAWSQGGLLGDEQFF. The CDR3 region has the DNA TGTGCCTGGAGTCAGGGGGGCCTACTCGGGGATGAGCAGTTCTTC.

The CDR3 coding sequence is TGTGCCAGTAGTCTTATTGACAGGGGCGACGAGCAGTACTTC. It encodes CASSLIDRGDEQYF. The V call is TRBV19, the J call TRBJ2-7, with 8 bases matching TRBD1. CDR3 length: 14 amino acids. Trimming at V came to 5 bases and at J to 5 bases, leaving 8 bases not matched to a gene. The germline gives CDR1 LNHDA, CDR2 SQIVND (reference sequence).

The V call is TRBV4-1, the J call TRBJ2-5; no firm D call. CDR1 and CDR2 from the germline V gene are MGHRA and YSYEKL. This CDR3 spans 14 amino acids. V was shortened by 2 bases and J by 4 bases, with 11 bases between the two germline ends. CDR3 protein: CASSQTRGGETQYF. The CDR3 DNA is TGCGCCAGCAGCCAAACAAGAGGTGGAGAGACCCAGTACTTC.

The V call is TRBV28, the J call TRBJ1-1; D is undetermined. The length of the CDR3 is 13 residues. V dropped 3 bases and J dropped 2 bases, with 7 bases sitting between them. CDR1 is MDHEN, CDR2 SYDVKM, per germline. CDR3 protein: CASSFPGNTEAFF. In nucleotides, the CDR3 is TGTGCCAGCAGTTTCCCGGGCAACACTGAAGCTTTCTTT.

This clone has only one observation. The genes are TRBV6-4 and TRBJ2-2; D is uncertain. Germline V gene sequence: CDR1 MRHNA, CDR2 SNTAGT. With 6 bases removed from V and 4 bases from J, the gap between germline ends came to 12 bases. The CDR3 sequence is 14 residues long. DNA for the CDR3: TGTGCCAGCAGCAGGTACCTGCGCACCGGGGAGCTGTTTTTT. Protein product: CASSRYLRTGELFF.

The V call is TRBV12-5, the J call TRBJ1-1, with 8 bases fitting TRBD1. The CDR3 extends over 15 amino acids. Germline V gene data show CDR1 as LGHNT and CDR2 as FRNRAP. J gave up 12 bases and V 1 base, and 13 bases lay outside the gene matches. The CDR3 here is CASGLEPLDREYPFF. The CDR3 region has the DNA TGTGCTAGTGGTTTGGAGCCCTTGGACAGGGAATATCCTTTCTTT.

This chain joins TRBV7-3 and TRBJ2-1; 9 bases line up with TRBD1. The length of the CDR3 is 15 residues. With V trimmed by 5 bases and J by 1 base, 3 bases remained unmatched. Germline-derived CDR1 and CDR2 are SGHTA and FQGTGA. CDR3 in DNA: TGTGCCAGCAGCAACGACAGGGGGTCCTACAATGAGCAGTTCTTC. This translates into CASSNDRGSYNEQFF.

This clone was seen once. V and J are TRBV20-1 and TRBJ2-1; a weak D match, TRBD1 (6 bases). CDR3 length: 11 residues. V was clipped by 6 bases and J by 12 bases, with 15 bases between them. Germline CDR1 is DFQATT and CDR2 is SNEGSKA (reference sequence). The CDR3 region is CSARLQGWQFF. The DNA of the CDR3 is TGCAGTGCCCGATTACAGGGTTGGCAGTTCTTC.

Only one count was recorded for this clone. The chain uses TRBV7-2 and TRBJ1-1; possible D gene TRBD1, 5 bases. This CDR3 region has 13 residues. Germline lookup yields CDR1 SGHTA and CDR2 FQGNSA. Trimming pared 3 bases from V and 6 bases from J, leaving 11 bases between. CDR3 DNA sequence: TGTGCCAGCAGCTTCACCGGGACTTCTGAAGCTTTCTTT. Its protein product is CASSFTGTSEAFF.

CDR3: CSASGGNEQFF. The CDR3 region has the DNA TGCAGTGCTTCGGGGGGTAATGAGCAGTTCTTC. The gene calls are TRBV20-1 and TRBJ2-1; 7 bases are shared with TRBD2. The CDR3 consists of 11 residues. After removal of 5 bases from V and 7 bases from J, the junction contained 2 bases not matched to a gene. The V gene's germline CDR1 is DFQATT and CDR2 SNEGSKA (reference sequence).

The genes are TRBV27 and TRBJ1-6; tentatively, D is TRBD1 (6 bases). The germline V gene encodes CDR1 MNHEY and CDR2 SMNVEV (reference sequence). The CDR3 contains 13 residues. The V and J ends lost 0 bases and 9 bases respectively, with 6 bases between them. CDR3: CASSLSGASPLHF. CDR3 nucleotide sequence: TGTGCCAGCAGTTTATCGGGGGCTTCACCCCTCCACTTT.

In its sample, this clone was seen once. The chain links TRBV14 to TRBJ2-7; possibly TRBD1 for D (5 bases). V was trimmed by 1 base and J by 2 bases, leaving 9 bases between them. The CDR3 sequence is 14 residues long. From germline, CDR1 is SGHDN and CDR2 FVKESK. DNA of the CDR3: TGTGCCAGCAGCCAAGGATCAGGGACCTACGAGCAGTACTTC. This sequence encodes CASSQGSGTYEQYF.

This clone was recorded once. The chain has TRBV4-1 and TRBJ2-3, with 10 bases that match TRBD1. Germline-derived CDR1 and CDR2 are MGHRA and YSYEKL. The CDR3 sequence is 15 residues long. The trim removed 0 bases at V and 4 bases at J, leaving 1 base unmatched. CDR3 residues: CASSQEGTGADTQYF. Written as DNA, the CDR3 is TGCGCCAGCAGCCAAGAAGGGACAGGGGCAGATACGCAGTATTTT.

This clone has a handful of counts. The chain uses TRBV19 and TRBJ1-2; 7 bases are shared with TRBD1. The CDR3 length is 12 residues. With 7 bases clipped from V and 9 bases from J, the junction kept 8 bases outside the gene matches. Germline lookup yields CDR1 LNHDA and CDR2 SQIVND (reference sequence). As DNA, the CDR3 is TGTGCCAGTACCGACAGGGAAAAGCGCTACACCTTC. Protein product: CASTDREKRYTF.

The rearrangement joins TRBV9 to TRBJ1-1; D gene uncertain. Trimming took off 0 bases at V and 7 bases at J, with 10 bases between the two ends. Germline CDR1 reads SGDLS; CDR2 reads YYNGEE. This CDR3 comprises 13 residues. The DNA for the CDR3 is TGTGCCAGCAGCGTAGCGCCTTCGGGTGAAGCTTTCTTT. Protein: CASSVAPSGEAFF. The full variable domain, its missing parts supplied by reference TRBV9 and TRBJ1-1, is DSGVTQTPKHLITATGQRVTLRCSPRSGDLSVYWYQQSLDQGLQFLIQYYNGEERAKGNILERFSAQQFPDLHSELNLSSLELGDSALYFCASSVAPSGEAFFGQGTRLTVV.

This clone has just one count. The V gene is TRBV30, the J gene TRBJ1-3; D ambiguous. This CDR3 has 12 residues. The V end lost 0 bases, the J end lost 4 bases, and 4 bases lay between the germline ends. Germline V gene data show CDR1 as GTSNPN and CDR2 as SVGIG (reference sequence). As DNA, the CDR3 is TGTGCCTGGAGTGTAAGCGGAAACACCATATATTTT. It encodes CAWSVSGNTIYF.

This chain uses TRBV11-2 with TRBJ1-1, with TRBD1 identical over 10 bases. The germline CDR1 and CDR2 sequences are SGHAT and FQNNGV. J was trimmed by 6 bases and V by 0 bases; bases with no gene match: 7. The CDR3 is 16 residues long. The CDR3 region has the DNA TGTGCCAGCAGCTTAGAGTCCGGGACAGGGGACGCTGAAGCTTTCTTT. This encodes CASSLESGTGDAEAFF.

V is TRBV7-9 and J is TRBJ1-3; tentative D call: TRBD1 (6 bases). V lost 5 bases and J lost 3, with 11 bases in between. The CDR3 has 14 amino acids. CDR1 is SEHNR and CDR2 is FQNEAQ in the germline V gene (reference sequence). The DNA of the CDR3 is TGTGCCAGCAGCGTCGGGGGCTTTGGAAACACCATATATTTT. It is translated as CASSVGGFGNTIYF.

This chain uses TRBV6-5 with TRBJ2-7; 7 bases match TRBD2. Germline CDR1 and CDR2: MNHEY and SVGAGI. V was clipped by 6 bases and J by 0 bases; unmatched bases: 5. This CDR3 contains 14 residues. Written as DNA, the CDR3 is TGTGCCAGCAGGGGCGGGAGTATCTCCTACGAGCAGTACTTC. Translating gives CASRGGSISYEQYF.